The 2 T cell receptor beta chains below come from one sample, sequenced in a study of T cell repertoires in cytomegalovirus infection. These receptors are not linked to any known antigen. Via MiXCR, TCRdb re-called the reads, giving one row per CDR3 protein. Of about 830,000 distinct CDR3 sequences in the sample, 32% were seen once. The source was cultured CD8+ T cells from PBMCs, collected from culture after CMV antigen stimulation. All receptors come from a human donor in good health (CMV status not recorded). Some clones in this sample may be carry-over from other donors' samples.

V gene TRBV7-9 combines with J gene TRBJ2-2; D possibly corresponds to TRBD2 (5 bases). V lost 4 bases and J lost 0, with 15 bases in between. Germline V lookup: CDR1 SEHNR, CDR2 FQNEAQ (reference sequence). CDR3 size: 17 residues. In DNA form, the CDR3 reads TGTGCCAGCAGCTCCCCGACCGGAGGCGCGAACACCGGGGAGCTGTTTTTT. Its protein product is CASSSPTGGANTGELFF.

This chain joins TRBV4-1 and TRBJ1-2, with D uncertain. The CDR3 is made up of 12 amino acids. From germline, CDR1 is MGHRA and CDR2 YSYEKL. Trimming pared 8 bases from V and 2 bases from J, leaving 9 bases between. CDR3 coding DNA: TGCGCCAGCGGTATAGGGAACTATGGCTACACCTTC. It is translated as CASGIGNYGYTF.